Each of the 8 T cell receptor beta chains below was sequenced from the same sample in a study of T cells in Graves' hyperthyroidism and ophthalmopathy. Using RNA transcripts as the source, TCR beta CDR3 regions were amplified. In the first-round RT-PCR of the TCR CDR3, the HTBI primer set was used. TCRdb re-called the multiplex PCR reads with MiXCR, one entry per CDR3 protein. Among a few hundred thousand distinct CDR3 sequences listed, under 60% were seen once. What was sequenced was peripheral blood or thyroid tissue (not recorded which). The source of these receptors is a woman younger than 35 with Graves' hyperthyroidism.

CDR3 protein: CSAPTGSGYTF. CDR3 nucleotide sequence: TGCAGCGCCCCGACAGGGTCCGGCTACACCTTC. The chain employs TRBV29-1 and TRBJ1-2; 7 nucleotides match TRBD1. Trimming at V came to 7 bases and at J to 8 bases, leaving 7 bases not matched to a gene. Germline V gene lookup returns CDR1 SQVTM and CDR2 ANQGSEA. The CDR3 has 11 amino acids.

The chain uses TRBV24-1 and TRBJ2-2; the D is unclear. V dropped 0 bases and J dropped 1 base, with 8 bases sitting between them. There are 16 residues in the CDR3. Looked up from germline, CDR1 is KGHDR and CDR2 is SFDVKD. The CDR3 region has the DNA TGTGCCACCAGTGATTTGCGGAAAGGGAACACCGGGGAGCTGTTTTTT. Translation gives CATSDLRKGNTGELFF.

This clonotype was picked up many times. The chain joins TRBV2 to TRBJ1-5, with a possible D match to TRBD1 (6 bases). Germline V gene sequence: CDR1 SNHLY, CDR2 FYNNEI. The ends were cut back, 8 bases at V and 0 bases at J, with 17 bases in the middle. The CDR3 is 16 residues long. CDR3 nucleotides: TGTGCCAGCCTTGAGGGGGGGGGAGATAGCAATCAGCCCCAGCATTTT. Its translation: CASLEGGGDSNQPQHF.

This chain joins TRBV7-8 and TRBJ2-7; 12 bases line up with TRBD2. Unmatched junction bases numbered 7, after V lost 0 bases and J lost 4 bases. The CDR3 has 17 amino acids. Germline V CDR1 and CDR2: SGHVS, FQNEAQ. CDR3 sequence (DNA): TGTGCCAGCAGCTTAGCAAGACTAGCGGGGGCCGATTACGAGCAGTACTTC. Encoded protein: CASSLARLAGADYEQYF.

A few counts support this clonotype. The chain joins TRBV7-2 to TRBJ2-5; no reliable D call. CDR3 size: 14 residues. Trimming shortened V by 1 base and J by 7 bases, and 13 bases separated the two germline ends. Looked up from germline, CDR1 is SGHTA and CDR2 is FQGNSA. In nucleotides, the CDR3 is TGTGCCAGCAGCTTAGTGGCGGCCCCCGGGACCCAGTACTTC. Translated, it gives CASSLVAAPGTQYF.

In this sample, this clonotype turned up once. The CDR3 nucleotides are TGTGCCAGCAGTACCACTGGGACTAGAGATGAGCAGTACTTC. Its translation: CASSTTGTRDEQYF. J is TRBJ2-7 and V is TRBV2; 8 bases are shared with TRBD2. J gave up 7 bases and V 5 bases, and 10 bases lay outside the gene matches. Germline loops: CDR1 SNHLY, CDR2 FYNNEI. This CDR3 spans 14 amino acids.

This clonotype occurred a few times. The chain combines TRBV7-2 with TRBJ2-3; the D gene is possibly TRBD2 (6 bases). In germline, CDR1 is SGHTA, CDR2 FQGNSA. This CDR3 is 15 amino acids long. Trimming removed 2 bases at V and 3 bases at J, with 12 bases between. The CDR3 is CASSLLGAGTDTQYF. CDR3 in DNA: TGTGCCAGCAGCTTATTAGGGGCGGGAACAGATACGCAGTATTTT.

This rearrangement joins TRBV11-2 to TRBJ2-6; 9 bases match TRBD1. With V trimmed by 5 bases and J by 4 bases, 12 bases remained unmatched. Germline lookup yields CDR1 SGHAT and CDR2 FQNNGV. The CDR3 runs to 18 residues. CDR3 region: CASSPRTGAVTGANVLTF. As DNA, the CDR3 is TGTGCCAGCAGCCCTAGGACAGGGGCGGTCACCGGGGCCAACGTCCTGACTTTC.